This TCR beta chain came from a study of Graves' ophthalmopathy and Graves' hyperthyroidism. Overall study findings and caveats: Using 13 signatures, a model distinguished ophthalmopathy from stable hyperthyroidism, reaching roughly 90% sensitivity and roughly 80% specificity. With 70.59% sensitivity and approximately 73% specificity, the model predicted ophthalmopathy progression. Thyroid clonotypes that were expanded above 0.001 frequency mostly also appeared in blood.

V was trimmed by 1 base and J by 4 bases, leaving 7 bases between them. The CDR3 loop spans 12 amino acids. Per germline, CDR1 DFQATT and CDR2 SNEGSKA (reference sequence). Lactation, pregnancy, uncontrolled infections and other autoimmune diseases were all grounds for excluding patients. On this clonotype itself: What it recognizes is unknown. A much more abundant neighbour one base away suggests this may be a read error.

RNA transcripts were the template, and TCR beta CDR3 regions were amplified from them. HTBI primers served in a first-round RT-PCR, which a second-round multiplex PCR followed. Via MiXCR, TCRdb re-called the multiplex PCR reads, giving one row per CDR3 protein. The sample lists around 520,000 distinct CDR3 sequences, 39% occurring once. V usage is TRBV20-1 and J usage is TRBJ1-2, with unresolved D. Sequencing was performed on peripheral blood or thyroid tissue (not recorded which). The receptor comes from an adult man with Graves' hyperthyroidism. The CDR3: CSARGGPYGYTF. CDR3 DNA sequence: TGCAGTGCTAGAGGTGGCCCCTATGGCTACACCTTC.